Presented here are 25 T cell receptor beta chains from one specimen sequenced in a study of T cell responses to AZD1222 COVID-19 vaccine. TCRdb's table, derived via immunoSEQ multiplex PCR, lists solely in-frame clones and lacks some. Seen here are around 120,000 clones, roughly 88% observed once, and the top ten hold less than 4.5%. This material consisted of peripheral blood, taken on day 0 of AZD1222 vaccination. The origin of the receptors is an adult in good health.

The gene calls are TRBV4-1 and TRBJ1-4; D is unresolved. Germline V gene sequence: CDR1 MGHRA, CDR2 YSYEKL. This CDR3 has 16 amino acids. The V gene lost 4 bases and the J gene lost 0 bases, with 12 bases spanning the gap. The CDR3 region is CASSPSPRATNEKLFF. The CDR3 DNA follows: TGCGCCAGCAGCCCCTCCCCGAGGGCAACTAATGAAAAACTGTTTTTT.

The CDR3 DNA follows: TGTGCCAGCAGCCCTCGGCAGCACGGGCATGAGCAGTTCTTC. It encodes CASSPRQHGHEQFF. The chain employs TRBV6-4 and TRBJ2-1; D uncertain. Germline CDR1 and CDR2: MRHNA and SNTAGT. The CDR3 has 14 amino acids. The germline V and J ends were trimmed by 6 bases and 8 bases, with 17 bases remaining between them.

The rearrangement uses TRBV20-1 and TRBJ1-2; TRBD1 is a possible D gene (5 bases). The CDR3 is 11 amino acids. V was cut by 5 bases and J by 3 bases, with 7 bases left in between. Germline assignment: CDR1 DFQATT and CDR2 SNEGSKA (reference sequence). CDR3 amino acids: CSAWGDYGYTF. CDR3 in DNA: TGCAGTGCTTGGGGGGACTATGGCTACACCTTC.

This chain joins TRBV4-1 and TRBJ2-3; TRBD2 is a possible D gene (6 bases). The CDR3 consists of 16 residues. V lost 0 bases and J 5 bases, leaving 15 bases between the germline ends. Germline CDR1 is MGHRA and CDR2 is YSYEKL. CDR3 protein: CASSQEPLRGGDTQYF. DNA for the CDR3: TGCGCCAGCAGCCAAGAACCTCTGCGGGGCGGAGATACGCAGTATTTT.

The chain uses TRBV7-2 and TRBJ1-3; no clear D gene. The CDR3 length is 16 residues. In germline, CDR1 is SGHTA, CDR2 FQGNSA. Between the trimmed V and J ends, which lost 3 bases and 0 bases, there was a span of 12 bases. Here the CDR3 DNA reads TGTGCCAGCAGCTTCCCCGGCGGTGCCTCTGGAAACACCATATATTTT. It encodes CASSFPGGASGNTIYF.

This clone appeared a single time. The rearrangement uses TRBV27 and TRBJ1-5; TRBD1 aligns across 9 bases. The CDR3 has 16 amino acids. J was trimmed by 2 bases and V by 5 bases; bases with no gene match: 7. Germline CDR1 and CDR2: MNHEY and SMNVEV (reference sequence). The CDR3 here is CASSIKQGAGNQPQHF. CDR3 coding DNA: TGTGCCAGCAGTATTAAACAGGGGGCCGGCAATCAGCCCCAGCATTTT.

In this sample, this clone turned up once. The chain joins TRBV18 to TRBJ2-7; no definite D call. V gave up 0 bases and J gave up 0 bases, with 6 bases separating them. Germline CDR1 is KGHSH and CDR2 is LQKENI. The CDR3 spans 14 residues. The CDR3 DNA is TGTGCCAGCTCACCACCAGGAGACTCCTACGAGCAGTACTTC. Translation: CASSPPGDSYEQYF.

V is TRBV6-5 and J is TRBJ1-3, with 8 bases lining up with TRBD1. Trimming at V came to 2 bases and at J to 4 bases, leaving 4 bases not matched to a gene. The CDR3 consists of 15 residues. Germline CDR1 reads MNHEY; CDR2 reads SVGAGI. Written as DNA, the CDR3 is TGTGCCAGCAGTTACCAGACAGGGGTCGGAAACACCATATATTTT. Its translation: CASSYQTGVGNTIYF.

The V and J genes are TRBV10-3 and TRBJ1-1, with D possibly being TRBD1 (6 bases). The CDR3 has 13 amino acids. Trimming shortened V by 4 bases and J by 11 bases, and 17 bases separated the two germline ends. The germline V gene encodes CDR1 ENHRY and CDR2 SYGVKD. CDR3 in DNA: TGTGCCATCAGTGCTGAGAGGGGGTTCGGGGCTTTCTTT. Its translation: CAISAERGFGAFF.

The chain uses TRBV6-6 and TRBJ2-3; D gene unclear. The germline V gene encodes CDR1 MNHNY and CDR2 SVGAGI (reference sequence). Trimming left V 2 bases short and J 9 bases short, with 12 bases between. The CDR3 loop spans 13 amino acids. CDR3 nucleotides: TGTGCCAGCAGTTACCGGGCTCCACAGACGCAGTATTTT. This codes for CASSYRAPQTQYF.

This clone has a single count. The chain joins TRBV5-6 to TRBJ2-5; D is unresolved. V shed 0 bases and J shed 4 bases, with 10 bases lying between them. Per the germline V gene, CDR1 is SGHDT and CDR2 is YYEEEE. The CDR3 loop spans 14 amino acids. In DNA form, the CDR3 reads TGTGCCAGCAGCTTGGATGCGGATGGAGAGACCCAGTACTTC. Translated, it gives CASSLDADGETQYF. Complete variable domain (other parts from reference TRBV5-6 and TRBJ2-5): DAGVTQSPTHLIKTRGQQVTLRCSPKSGHDTVSWYQQALGQGPQFIFQYYEEEERQRGNFPDRFSGHQFPNYSSELNVNALLLGDSALYLCASSLDADGETQYFGPGTRLLVL.

The chain employs TRBV7-9 and TRBJ1-4; D perhaps matches TRBD1 (6 bases). Per germline, CDR1 SEHNR and CDR2 FQNEAQ (reference sequence). This CDR3 region has 14 residues. Trimming pared 4 bases from V and 8 bases from J, leaving 14 bases between. CDR3 amino acids: CASSSTGGDEKLFF. As DNA, the CDR3 is TGTGCCAGCAGCTCGACAGGAGGGGACGAAAAACTGTTTTTT.

This chain connects TRBV20-1 to TRBJ1-2; D is unclear. The CDR3 is 14 residues long. V gave up 3 bases and J gave up 4 bases, with 15 bases separating them. Germline-derived CDR1 and CDR2 are DFQATT and SNEGSKA (reference sequence). CDR3 coding DNA: TGCAGTGCTAGTGATCACCGGCAGACCTATGGCTACACCTTC. This gives the protein CSASDHRQTYGYTF.

In this sample, this clone turned up once. The J gene is TRBJ2-1, the V gene TRBV7-3; 12 bases match TRBD2. This CDR3 is built from 14 residues. The V and J ends lost 1 base and 8 bases, in that order; junction bases with no gene match: 0. The germline CDR1 and CDR2 sequences are SGHTA and FQGTGA. In DNA, the CDR3 is TGTGCCAGCAGCTTAAGGACTAGCGGGGATGAGCAGTTCTTC. This encodes CASSLRTSGDEQFF.

The count of this clone is one. The chain employs TRBV10-3 and TRBJ1-4, with 7 bases fitting TRBD1. The V gene end was trimmed by 3 bases and the J gene end by 7 bases; junction bases not matched to a gene: 8. CDR1 is ENHRY, CDR2 SYGVKD, per germline. The CDR3 contains 15 residues. CDR3 DNA: TGTGCCATCAGTGAAAGACAGGGTTCAAGTGAAAAACTGTTTTTT. This codes for CAISERQGSSEKLFF.

The V and J genes are TRBV7-9 and TRBJ2-1; TRBD2 matches 7 bases. Germline V gene sequence: CDR1 SEHNR, CDR2 FQNEAQ (reference sequence). The CDR3 totals 12 residues. With 8 bases clipped from V and 6 bases from J, the junction kept 4 bases outside the gene matches. For the CDR3, the DNA is TGTGCCAGCGCTTGGGGGGGCAATGAGCAGTTCTTC. This gives the protein CASAWGGNEQFF.

The rearrangement uses TRBV6-5 and TRBJ1-2; D perhaps matches TRBD1 (6 bases). The CDR3 length is 13 residues. The V gene's germline CDR1 is MNHEY and CDR2 SVGAGI. Trimming left V 10 bases short and J 8 bases short, with 20 bases between. CDR3 nucleotide sequence: TGTGCCACCCGGGGGGGCCCCGCCGACGGCTACACCTTC. Protein: CATRGGPADGYTF.

The chain uses TRBV4-2 and TRBJ2-1; D remains unclear. V gave up 1 base and J gave up 11 bases, with 9 bases separating them. The CDR3 runs 12 residues. Germline V gene lookup returns CDR1 LGHNA and CDR2 YNFKEQ. CDR3 protein: CASSQVPSQQFF. The CDR3 bases are TGTGCCAGCAGCCAAGTTCCTAGTCAGCAGTTCTTC.

This clone was found a few times. The gene calls are TRBV4-1 and TRBJ1-2, with TRBD1 identical over 12 bases. CDR3 size: 18 residues. Germline assignment: CDR1 MGHRA and CDR2 YSYEKL. Trimming at V came to 0 bases and at J to 10 bases, leaving 15 bases not matched to a gene. The CDR3 loop reads CASSQDINRVGTGGVYTF. Written as DNA, the CDR3 is TGCGCCAGCAGCCAAGATATTAATCGGGTGGGGACAGGGGGCGTCTACACCTTC.

V is TRBV19 and J is TRBJ1-4, with D possibly TRBD1 on 5 matching bases. Germline V gene lookup returns CDR1 LNHDA and CDR2 SQIVND (reference sequence). The CDR3 is 11 residues long. V was clipped by 6 bases and J by 11 bases, with 10 bases between them. The CDR3 DNA reads TGTGCCAGTAGGAGGGAGGGGAAACTGTTTTTT. Residues: CASRREGKLFF.

This chain connects TRBV21-1 to TRBJ1-6; no check of the table's D call, TRBD1, against the DNA was made. TRBV21-1 is listed as a pseudogene. This CDR3 has 15 amino acids. The DNA of the CDR3 is TGTGCCAGCAGCACCAGACAGGGGGAGAATTCACCCCTCCACTTT. It encodes CASSTRQGENSPLHF.

V usage is TRBV7-9 and J usage is TRBJ1-2; D not certain. CDR1 and CDR2 (germline): SEHNR, FQNEAQ (reference sequence). The CDR3 is 14 residues long. V lost 3 bases, J lost 8 bases, and 16 bases lay in between. CDR3: CASSFPLGIEGYTF. The CDR3 coding sequence is TGTGCCAGCAGCTTTCCCCTAGGGATTGAGGGCTACACCTTC.

The chain is built from TRBV7-6 and TRBJ1-6, with D uncertain. The germline V gene has CDR1 SGHVS and CDR2 FNYEAQ. The CDR3 loop spans 16 amino acids. The V gene lost 5 bases and the J gene lost 5 bases, with 16 bases spanning the gap. The CDR3 nucleotides read TGTGCCAGCAGCGCCCCGGGTCGGACGGATAATTCACCCCTCCACTTT. Its translation: CASSAPGRTDNSPLHF.

V usage is TRBV2 and J usage is TRBJ2-5; D gene unclear. The V end lost 1 base, the J end lost 2 bases, and 11 bases lay between the germline ends. This CDR3 is 15 amino acids long. From germline, CDR1 is SNHLY and CDR2 FYNNEI. CDR3 sequence: CASSEEGTAQETQYF. For the CDR3, the DNA is TGTGCCAGCAGTGAAGAAGGAACTGCTCAAGAGACCCAGTACTTC.

A remark on this clone: The same CDR3 is also encoded by other DNA sequences in this sample. The V gene is TRBV18, the J gene TRBJ2-5; unclear D gene. CDR1 and CDR2 from the germline V gene are KGHSH and LQKENI. The V end lost 1 base, the J end lost 3 bases, and 0 bases lay between the germline ends. The CDR3 is 11 residues long. The CDR3 nucleotides read TGTGCCAGCTCACCACAAGAGACCCAGTACTTC. Translation: CASSPQETQYF.